This TCR beta chain came from a study of identical twins. General study points: Fewer insertions characterized abundant cord blood beta clonotypes, whereas memory repertoires showed none. Twin-shared out-of-frame alpha sequences were enriched for low generation probability.

Germline CDR1 is DFQATT and CDR2 is SNEGSKA (reference sequence). The CDR3 loop spans 16 amino acids. V was clipped by 3 bases and J by 3 bases; unmatched bases: 8. Notes on this clonotype: Its antigen is still unknown.

MiXCR was run by TCRdb on the 5' RACE reads, yielding one entry per CDR3 protein. In the table there are around 370,000 distinct CDR3 sequences, approximately 10% of which are singletons. The TCR originated in a woman aged 50 to 65 in good health. The V and J genes are TRBV20-1 and TRBJ2-3, with 11 nucleotides matching TRBD2. Sequenced: naive T cells sorted from blood. The CDR3 sequence: CSARLQGLAETDTQYF. DNA for the CDR3: TGCAGTGCTAGGCTACAGGGACTAGCGGAAACAGATACGCAGTATTTT.